The clone carrying this TCR beta chain was detected a few times. Its antigen remains unidentified. This entry is derived from a study of metastatic and nonmetastatic thyroid tumors. Study overall: Repertoire comparisons spanned blood and tumor or nodule tissue from malignant and benign thyroid patients.

Thyroid surgery had not been preceded by any treatment in any patient. Germline assignment: CDR1 SGHAT and CDR2 FQDESV (reference sequence). The junction had 5 bases not matched to a gene; V was cut back by 5 bases and J by 0 bases. CDR3 length equals 16 residues. In the original processing: Construction of a distant-metastasis classifier for papillary thyroid cancer relied on CDR3 differences across clinicopathological groups. Through MiXCR, TCRdb re-clonotyped the PCR reads. The V and J calls here are based on TCRdb, not the publication. The sample has about 13,000 clones; 33% are singletons. Study outcomes and limitations: According to reports, the diversity of TCR beta was significantly higher in malignant thyroid tumors than in benign nodules, and this held in both blood and tumor samples.

Specimen: tumor tissue. The rearrangement uses TRBV11-1 and TRBJ1-1; 11 positions agree with TRBD1. The sequence was obtained from a male donor with papillary thyroid cancer or a benign thyroid nodule (not recorded which). Some clones in this sample may be carry-over from other donors' samples. CDR3 DNA: TGTGCCAGCAGCCCTGGACAGGGGGCAGTGAACACTGAAGCTTTCTTT. Translated, it gives CASSPGQGAVNTEAFF.